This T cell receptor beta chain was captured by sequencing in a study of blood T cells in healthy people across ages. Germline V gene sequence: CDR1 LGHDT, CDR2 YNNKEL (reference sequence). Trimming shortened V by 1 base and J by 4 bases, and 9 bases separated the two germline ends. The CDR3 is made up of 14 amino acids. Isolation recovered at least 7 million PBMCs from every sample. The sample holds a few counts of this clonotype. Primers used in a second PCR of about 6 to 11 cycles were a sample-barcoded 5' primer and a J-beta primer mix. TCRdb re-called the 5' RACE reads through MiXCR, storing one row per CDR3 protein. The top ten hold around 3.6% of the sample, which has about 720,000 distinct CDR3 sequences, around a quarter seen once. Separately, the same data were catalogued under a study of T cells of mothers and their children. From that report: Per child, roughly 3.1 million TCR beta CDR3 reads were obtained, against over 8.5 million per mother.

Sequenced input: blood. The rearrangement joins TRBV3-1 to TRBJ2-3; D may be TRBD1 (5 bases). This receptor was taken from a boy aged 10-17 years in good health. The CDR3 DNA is TGTGCCAGCAGCCAAGGTTGGGGCGCAGATACGCAGTATTTT. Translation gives CASSQGWGADTQYF.